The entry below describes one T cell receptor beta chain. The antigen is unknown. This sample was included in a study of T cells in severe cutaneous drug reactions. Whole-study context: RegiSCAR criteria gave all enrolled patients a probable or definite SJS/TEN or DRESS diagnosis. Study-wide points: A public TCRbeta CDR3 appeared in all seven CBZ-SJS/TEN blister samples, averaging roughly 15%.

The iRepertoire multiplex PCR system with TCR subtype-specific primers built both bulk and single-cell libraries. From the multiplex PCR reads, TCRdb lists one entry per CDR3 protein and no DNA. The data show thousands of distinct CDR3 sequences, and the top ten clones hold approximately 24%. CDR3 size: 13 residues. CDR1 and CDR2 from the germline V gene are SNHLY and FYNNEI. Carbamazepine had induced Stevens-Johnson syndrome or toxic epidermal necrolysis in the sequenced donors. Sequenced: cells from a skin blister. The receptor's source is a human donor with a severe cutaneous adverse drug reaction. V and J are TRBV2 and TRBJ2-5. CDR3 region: CASSADGAWTQYF.